This T cell receptor (beta chain) was recorded in a study of sequential checkpoint blockade in melanoma (dated by TCRdb to between 2019 and 2020). Describing the broader study: Using 1:1 randomization, the trial assigned patients either to first-line nivolumab followed by ipilimumab (arm A) or to ipilimumab followed by nivolumab (arm B). Maintenance nivolumab was given following each of the two trial sequences. For approximately 20 patients, matched tumor biopsies were obtained before treatment and at week 13, following single-agent nivolumab (arm A) or ipilimumab (arm B). DNA from 75 to 95 pretreatment melanoma tumor samples underwent TCRbeta immunosequencing. In about 80% of the matched pre- and post-treatment tumor biopsy pairs, both biopsies came from the same lesion. On the study overall, not on this receptor specifically: Larger, independent patient cohorts are needed to validate the response-prediction model that combines TCR metrics and mutation burden. In the nivolumab-first arm (arm A), pretreatment tumor TIL clonality was associated with response (P = .04). Tumor T-cell fraction and clonality were found to correlate with PD-L1 staining and CD8+ T-cell counts but not with mutational load. Within-arm analyses of tumor T-cell fraction were constrained by small sample sizes and reduced statistical power. Achieving clinical benefit was about 30 times more likely for patients whose tumor T-cell fraction and clonality increased by week 13.

Germline trimming: 2 bases from V, 2 bases from J; junction bases outside gene matches: 1. Per the germline V gene, MNHGY is the CDR1 and SAAAGT is the CDR2. The CDR3 numbers 15 residues from cysteine through phenylalanine. Only CDR3 DNA is held: 45 bases, read in frame from base 1. A word on this clone: Its antigen target is currently unknown. No qualities accompany the bases; no much larger clone lies one base away.

Taken with the paper, the label for treatment or condition translates to: randomized to nivolumab then ipilimumab (arm A) or the reverse (arm B). No trial patient had received prior DNA-damaging chemotherapy. The samples were obtained from melanoma patients enrolled in CheckMate 064, an open-label, randomized phase II trial testing sequential checkpoint blockade. Genomic DNA from formalin-fixed paraffin-embedded (FFPE) tissue samples served as the input for tumor TCR sequencing. The immunoSEQ Assay was used to immunosequence TCRbeta CDR3 regions from genomic DNA. Before high-throughput sequencing, the genomic DNA was amplified using bias-controlled multiplex PCR. The source study handled its data this way. To quantify the absolute abundance of each unique TCRbeta CDR3 region, the sequences were collapsed and filtered. Clonality, defined as 1 minus Pielou's evenness, was calculated using only productive rearrangements. Tumor T-cell fraction was calculated by normalizing TCRbeta template counts to the amount of usable DNA, which was estimated from several housekeeping genes. A previously published method was used to identify clones whose frequencies were significantly greater in on-treatment samples than in baseline samples. Drawn from immuneACCESS, this table holds only the in-frame rearrangements with V and J called that TCRdb kept. Clones are partly lost; checked studies trace under half to an unresolved V gene and leave the rest unexplained. D and trimming come from the DNA, and the V and J calls and clone size come from that table. Within this sample are about 1,700 clones, with approximately 24% of them counted one time only. The top ten clones comprise roughly 15% of the sample.

The receptor comes from a human donor with melanoma. This chain is built from TRBV6-8 and TRBJ1-3, with TRBD1 identical over 9 junction bases. The sequences come from tumor tissue (inferred from file names), collected from a patient given nivolumab and ipilimumab in sequence. The CDR3 reads as follows: CASSYDRGTGNTIYF. The DNA sequence is given as TGTGCCAGCAGTTACGACAGGGGGACTGGAAACACCATATATTTT.